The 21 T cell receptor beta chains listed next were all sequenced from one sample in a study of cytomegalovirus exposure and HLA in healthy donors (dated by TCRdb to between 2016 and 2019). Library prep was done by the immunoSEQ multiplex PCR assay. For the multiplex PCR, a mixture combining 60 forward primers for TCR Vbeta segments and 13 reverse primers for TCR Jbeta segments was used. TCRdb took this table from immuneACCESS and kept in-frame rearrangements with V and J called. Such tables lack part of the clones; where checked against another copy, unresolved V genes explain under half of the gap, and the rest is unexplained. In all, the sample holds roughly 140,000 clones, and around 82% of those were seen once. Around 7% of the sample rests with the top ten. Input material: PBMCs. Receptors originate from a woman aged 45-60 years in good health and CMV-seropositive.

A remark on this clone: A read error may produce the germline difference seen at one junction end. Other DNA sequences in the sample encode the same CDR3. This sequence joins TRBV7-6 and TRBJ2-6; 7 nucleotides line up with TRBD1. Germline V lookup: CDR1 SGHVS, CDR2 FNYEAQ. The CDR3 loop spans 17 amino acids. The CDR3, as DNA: TGTGCCAGCAGCTTAGGCGCAGGGGGTTCTGGGGCCAACGTCCTGACTTTT. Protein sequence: CASSLGAGGSGANVLTF. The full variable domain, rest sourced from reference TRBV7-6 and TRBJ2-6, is GAGVSQSPRYKVTKRGQDVALRCDPISGHVSLYWYRQALGQGPEFLTYFNYEAQQDKSGLPNDRFSAERPEGSISTLTIQRTEQRDSAMYRCASSLGAGGSGANVLTFGAGSRLTVL.

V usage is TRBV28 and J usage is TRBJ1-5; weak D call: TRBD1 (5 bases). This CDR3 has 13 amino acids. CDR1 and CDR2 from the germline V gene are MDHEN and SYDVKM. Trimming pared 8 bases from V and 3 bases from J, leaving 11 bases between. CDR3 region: CASSGGVNQPQHF. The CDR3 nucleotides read TGTGCCAGCTCCGGGGGGGTCAATCAGCCCCAGCATTTT.

The CDR3 DNA sequence: TGTGCCAGCAGCTTAGAGCACGGTGTTAGCACAGATACGCAGTATTTT. It specifies CASSLEHGVSTDTQYF. J is TRBJ2-3 and V is TRBV11-2; D unresolved. CDR1 is SGHAT, CDR2 FQNNGV, per germline. There are 16 residues in the CDR3. Trimming pared 0 bases from V and 0 bases from J, leaving 10 bases between.

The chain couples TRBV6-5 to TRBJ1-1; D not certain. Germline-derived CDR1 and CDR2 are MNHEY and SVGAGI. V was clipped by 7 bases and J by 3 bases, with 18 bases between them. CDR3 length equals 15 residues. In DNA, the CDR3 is TGTGCCAGCAACTCCGCCGCGGGATTAGACACTGAAGCTTTCTTT. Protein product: CASNSAAGLDTEAFF.

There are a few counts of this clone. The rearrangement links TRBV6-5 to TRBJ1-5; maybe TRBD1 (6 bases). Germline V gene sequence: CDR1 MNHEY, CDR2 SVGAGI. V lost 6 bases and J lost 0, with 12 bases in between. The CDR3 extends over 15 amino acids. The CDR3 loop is CASRQGGGSNQPQHF. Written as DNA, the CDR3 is TGTGCCAGCAGGCAGGGAGGGGGTAGCAATCAGCCCCAGCATTTT.

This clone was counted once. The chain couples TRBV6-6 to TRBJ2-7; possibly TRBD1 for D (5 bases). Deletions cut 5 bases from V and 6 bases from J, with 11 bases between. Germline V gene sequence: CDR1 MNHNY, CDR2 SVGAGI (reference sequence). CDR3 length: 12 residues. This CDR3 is CASSKTGSEQYF. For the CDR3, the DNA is TGTGCCAGCAGTAAAACAGGAAGCGAGCAGTACTTC.

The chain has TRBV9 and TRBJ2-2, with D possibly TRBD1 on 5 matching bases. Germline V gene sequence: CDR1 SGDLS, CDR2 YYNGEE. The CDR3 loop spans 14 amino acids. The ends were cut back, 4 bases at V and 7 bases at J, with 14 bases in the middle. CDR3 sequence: CASSPAGINGELFF. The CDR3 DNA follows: TGTGCCAGCAGCCCGGCAGGGATTAACGGGGAGCTGTTTTTT.

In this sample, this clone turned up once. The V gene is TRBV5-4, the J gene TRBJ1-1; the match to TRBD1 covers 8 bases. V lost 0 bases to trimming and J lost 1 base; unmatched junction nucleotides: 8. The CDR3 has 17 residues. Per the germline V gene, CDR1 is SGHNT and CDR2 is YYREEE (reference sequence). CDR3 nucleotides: TGTGCCAGCAGCTTGGGACCAGGACAGGGAAAGAACACTGAAGCTTTCTTT. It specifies CASSLGPGQGKNTEAFF.

The CDR3 sequence: CASSFEASFGEQFF. In nucleotides, the CDR3 is TGTGCCAGCAGCTTCGAGGCTAGTTTTGGTGAGCAGTTCTTC. The gene calls are TRBV11-2 and TRBJ2-1; D is unresolved. Germline CDR1 and CDR2: SGHAT and FQNNGV. V was clipped by 3 bases and J by 9 bases, with 15 bases between them. The CDR3 runs to 14 residues.

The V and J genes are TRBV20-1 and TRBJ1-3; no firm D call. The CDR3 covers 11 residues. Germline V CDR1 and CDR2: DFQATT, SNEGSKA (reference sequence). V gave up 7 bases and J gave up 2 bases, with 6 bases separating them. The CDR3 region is CSVRAGNTIYF. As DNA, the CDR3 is TGCAGTGTGAGGGCTGGAAACACCATATATTTT.

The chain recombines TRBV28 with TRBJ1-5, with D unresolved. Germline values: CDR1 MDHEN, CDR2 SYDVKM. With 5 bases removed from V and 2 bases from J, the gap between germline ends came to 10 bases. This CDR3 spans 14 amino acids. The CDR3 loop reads CASSAAGGNQPQHF. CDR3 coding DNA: TGTGCCAGCAGTGCCGCGGGCGGCAATCAGCCCCAGCATTTT.

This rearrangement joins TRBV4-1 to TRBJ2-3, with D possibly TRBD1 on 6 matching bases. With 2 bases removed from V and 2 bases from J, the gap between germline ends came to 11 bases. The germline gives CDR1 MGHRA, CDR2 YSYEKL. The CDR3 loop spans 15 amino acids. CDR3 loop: CASSQLNRATDTQYF. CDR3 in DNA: TGCGCCAGCAGCCAACTGAACAGGGCCACAGATACGCAGTATTTT.

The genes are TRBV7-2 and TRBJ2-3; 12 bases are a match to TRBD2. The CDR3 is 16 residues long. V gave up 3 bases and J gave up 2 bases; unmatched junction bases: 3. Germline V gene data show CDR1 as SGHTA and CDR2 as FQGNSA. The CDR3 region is CASSLGLAGYTDTQYF. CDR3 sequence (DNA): TGTGCCAGCAGCTTGGGACTAGCGGGTTACACAGATACGCAGTATTTT.

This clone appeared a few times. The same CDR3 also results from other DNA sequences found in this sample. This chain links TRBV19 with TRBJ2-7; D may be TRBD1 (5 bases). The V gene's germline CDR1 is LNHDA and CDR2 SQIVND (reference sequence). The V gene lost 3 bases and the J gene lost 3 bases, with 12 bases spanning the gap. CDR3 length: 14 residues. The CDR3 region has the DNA TGTGCCAGTAGTATTGTAACAGGAAGCTACGAGCAGTACTTC. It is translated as CASSIVTGSYEQYF.

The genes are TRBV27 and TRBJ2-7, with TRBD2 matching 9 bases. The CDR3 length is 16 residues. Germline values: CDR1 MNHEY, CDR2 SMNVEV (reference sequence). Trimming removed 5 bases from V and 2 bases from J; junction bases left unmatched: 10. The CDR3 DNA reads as TGTGCCAGCAGTAGTACGAAGCTAGCGGGGACCTACGAGCAGTACTTC. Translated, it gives CASSSTKLAGTYEQYF.

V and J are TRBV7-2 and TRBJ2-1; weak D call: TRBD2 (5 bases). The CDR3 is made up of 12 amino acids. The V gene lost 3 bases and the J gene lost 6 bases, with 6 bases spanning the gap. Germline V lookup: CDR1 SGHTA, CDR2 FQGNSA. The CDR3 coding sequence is TGTGCCAGCAGCTTCCGGGGCAATGAGCAGTTCTTC. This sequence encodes CASSFRGNEQFF.

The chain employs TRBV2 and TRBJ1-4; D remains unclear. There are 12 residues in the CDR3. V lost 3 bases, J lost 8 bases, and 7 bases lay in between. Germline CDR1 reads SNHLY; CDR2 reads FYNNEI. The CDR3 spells CASSEAGEKLFF. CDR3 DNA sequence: TGTGCCAGCAGTGAGGCGGGGGAAAAACTGTTTTTT. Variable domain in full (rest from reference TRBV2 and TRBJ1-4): EPEVTQTPSHQVTQMGQEVILRCVPISNHLYFYWYRQILGQKVEFLVSFYNNEISEKSEIFDDQFSVERPDGSNFTLKIRSTKLEDSAMYFCASSEAGEKLFFGSGTQLSVL.

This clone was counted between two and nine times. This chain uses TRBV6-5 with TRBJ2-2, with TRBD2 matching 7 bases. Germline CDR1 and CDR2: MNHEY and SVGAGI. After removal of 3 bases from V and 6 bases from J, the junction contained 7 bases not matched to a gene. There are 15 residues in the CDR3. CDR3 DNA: TGTGCCAGCAGTTATAAGTTTGGGGGGGCCGGGGAGCTGTTTTTT. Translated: CASSYKFGGAGELFF.

The CDR3 spells CASSLDTGSSYEQYF. CDR3 DNA: TGCGCCAGCAGCTTGGACACGGGAAGCTCCTACGAGCAGTACTTC. The chain employs TRBV5-1 and TRBJ2-7; possibly TRBD2 for D (5 bases). Trimming cost V 0 bases and J 0 bases, with 10 bases left between them. Germline V CDR1 and CDR2: SGHRS, YFSETQ. This CDR3 has 15 amino acids.

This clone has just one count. CDR3 nucleotides: TGTGCCAGCAGTTACTCGAGCACAGTCGGAGGTTCACCCCTCCACTTT. It is translated as CASSYSSTVGGSPLHF. The rearrangement joins TRBV6-5 to TRBJ1-6; D remains ambiguous. The CDR3 covers 16 residues. Looked up from germline, CDR1 is MNHEY and CDR2 is SVGAGI. Trimming cost V 0 bases and J 9 bases, with 15 bases left between them.

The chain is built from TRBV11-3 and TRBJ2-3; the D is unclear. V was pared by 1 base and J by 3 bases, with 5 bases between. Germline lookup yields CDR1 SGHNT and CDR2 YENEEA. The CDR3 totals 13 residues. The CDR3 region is CASSLAGTDTQYF. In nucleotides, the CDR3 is TGTGCCAGCAGCTTAGCCGGGACAGATACGCAGTATTTT.